This TCR beta chain was recorded in a study of blood T cells in healthy people across ages. There are a few counts of this clonotype. A J-beta primer mix and a sample-barcoded 5' primer were used in a second PCR of roughly 7 to 12 cycles. TCRdb fed the 5' RACE reads into MiXCR, producing one record per CDR3 protein. The sample has some 930,000 distinct CDR3 sequences; 29% are singletons. CDR3 length equals 15 residues. Germline trimming cut 4 bases from V and 8 bases from J; bases unmatched to any gene: 11. The germline gives CDR1 SGHTA, CDR2 FQGNSA. This same sample was also taken into another study, of T cells of mothers and their children.

The chain has TRBV7-2 and TRBJ1-2; 9 bases map to TRBD1. The origin of this receptor is a woman in her 40s in good health. Input material: blood. This chain's CDR3 is CASSSRGGTGKGYTF. CDR3 nucleotides: TGTGCCAGCAGCTCTAGGGGGGGGACAGGGAAAGGCTACACCTTC.